This T cell receptor beta chain is from a study of blood T cell repertoires in COVID-19. TCRdb's copy holds only in-frame clones and misses some; the assay was immunoSEQ multiplex PCR. Here the sample spans about 150,000 clones, about three quarters being singletons. The CDR3 is made up of 14 amino acids. V gave up 4 bases and J gave up 2 bases, with 11 bases separating them. Germline loops: CDR1 SGDLS, CDR2 YYNGEE. The genes are TRBV9 and TRBJ2-3; possible D gene TRBD2, 6 bases. The sample taken for sequencing was peripheral blood. This receptor was obtained from a man of 80 years or more with acute or convalescent COVID-19. CDR3: CASSKGLPTDTQYF. In DNA form, the CDR3 reads TGTGCCAGCAGCAAAGGACTACCCACAGATACGCAGTATTTT.